These 30 T cell receptor beta chains originate from one sample sequenced in a study of blood T cells in healthy people across ages. A sample-barcoded 5' primer and a J-beta primer mix were used in a second PCR of roughly 6 to 12 cycles. TCRdb redid the calling of the 5' RACE reads with MiXCR, one entry per CDR3 protein. The repertoire holds 650,000 to 1,000,000 distinct CDR3 sequences, with 35% to 40% as singletons. Sample: blood. Source of these receptors: a man younger than 35 in good health.

This clonotype was observed a handful of times. The V call is TRBV20-1, the J call TRBJ1-1; 8 nucleotides line up with TRBD1. The CDR3 is 15 residues long. Losses at the gene ends were 2 bases for V and 0 bases for J; bases not matched to a gene: 5. The germline V gene has CDR1 DFQATT and CDR2 SNEGSKA (reference sequence). The CDR3 DNA sequence: TGCAGTGCTAGATTGAGGACAGGGATGAACACTGAAGCTTTCTTT. Translated, it gives CSARLRTGMNTEAFF.

This chain connects TRBV12-3 or TRBV12-4 to TRBJ2-1; 8 bases line up with TRBD1. V dropped 2 bases and J dropped 2; count of bases not matched to a gene: 14. CDR3 length: 19 amino acids. CDR3 in amino acids: CASSLKGARGRPTYNEQFF. In nucleotides, the CDR3 is TGTGCCAGCAGTTTAAAGGGAGCCAGGGGGCGTCCCACCTACAATGAGCAGTTCTTC.

About this clonotype: One base away lies a much larger clone, so this may be a sequencing read error. DNA for the CDR3: TGCAGTGTAACAGGGAGCTCCTACAATGAGCAGTACTTC. Residues: CSVTGSSYNEQYF. The chain links TRBV20-1 to TRBJ2-1; possibly TRBD1 for D (6 bases). With the DNA end fitting TRBJ2-7 better, the J assignment may be wrong. The CDR3 runs to 13 residues. Germline V gives CDR1 DFQATT, CDR2 SNEGSKA (reference sequence).

The genes are TRBV5-1 and TRBJ1-4; TRBD1 agrees at 7 bases. The V gene end was trimmed by 6 bases and the J gene end by 7 bases; junction bases not matched to a gene: 12. CDR1 and CDR2 (germline): SGHRS, YFSETQ. This CDR3 comprises 15 residues. The chain's CDR3 is CASTKTGTASEKLFF. CDR3 sequence (DNA): TGCGCCAGCACCAAAACGGGGACAGCGAGTGAAAAACTGTTTTTT.

This clonotype was recorded a few times. V usage is TRBV12-3 or TRBV12-4 and J usage is TRBJ1-5; possible D gene TRBD1, 5 bases. Trimming pared 3 bases from V and 1 base from J, leaving 10 bases between. The CDR3 has 15 residues. The CDR3 here is CASSFIWGSNQPQHF. The CDR3 coding sequence is TGTGCCAGCAGTTTCATCTGGGGCAGCAATCAGCCCCAGCATTTT.

V and J are TRBV3-1 and TRBJ2-7; D gene uncertain. Trimming stripped 1 base from V and 7 bases from J, with 11 bases between. Germline-derived CDR1 and CDR2 are LGHDT and YNNKEL (reference sequence). The CDR3 extends over 13 amino acids. CDR3 residues: CASSQVSGSEQYF. CDR3 bases: TGTGCCAGCAGCCAAGTTTCAGGTTCGGAGCAGTACTTC.

The chain is built from TRBV6-2 or TRBV6-3 and TRBJ1-2; 7 nucleotides agree with TRBD1. The ends lost 8 bases at V and 2 bases at J; junction bases unmatched: 5. The CDR3 length is 13 residues. The germline CDR1 and CDR2 sequences are MNHEY and SVGEGT. The CDR3 DNA reads as TGTGCCAGCGGGGACAGACCAAACTATGGCTACACCTTC. Protein: CASGDRPNYGYTF.

This sequence joins TRBV12-3 or TRBV12-4 and TRBJ1-1; weak D call: TRBD1 (5 bases). This CDR3 region has 10 residues. CDR3 coding DNA: TGTGCTACAGGAAACACTGAAGCTTTCTTT. The encoded protein is CATGNTEAFF.

The chain recombines TRBV20-1 with TRBJ2-5, with D tentatively TRBD1 (5 bases). The ends were cut back, 0 bases at V and 2 bases at J, with 10 bases in the middle. The CDR3 totals 14 residues. The germline V gene has CDR1 DFQATT and CDR2 SNEGSKA (reference sequence). This CDR3 is CSARDSKGQETQYF. The CDR3 nucleotides are TGCAGTGCTAGAGATTCAAAGGGGCAAGAGACCCAGTACTTC.

The rearrangement joins TRBV30 to TRBJ2-3; 7 bases align to TRBD1. V dropped 1 base and J dropped 2; count of bases not matched to a gene: 6. CDR3 length equals 15 residues. Germline lookup yields CDR1 GTSNPN and CDR2 SVGIG (reference sequence). This CDR3 reads CAWSDGGQATDTQYF. CDR3 bases: TGTGCCTGGAGTGACGGTGGACAGGCCACAGATACGCAGTATTTT.

The chain uses TRBV7-2 and TRBJ2-3; the match to TRBD2 covers 7 bases. V was pared by 5 bases and J by 14 bases, with 13 bases of the junction left unmatched. Germline CDR1 SGHTA, CDR2 FQGNSA. The CDR3 is 13 residues long. Written as DNA, the CDR3 is TGTGCCAGCAGCGTAGATCGGAGCGGGGTCTTGTATTTT. Its translation: CASSVDRSGVLYF. The variable domain in full, completed from reference TRBV7-2 and TRBJ2-3, reads GAGVSQSPSNKVTEKGKDVELRCDPISGHTALYWYRQSLGQGLEFLIYFQGNSAPDKSGLPSDRFSAERTGGSVSTLTIQRTQQEDSAVYLCASSVDRSGVLYFGPGTRLTVL.

This clonotype was seen a handful of times. The J gene is TRBJ2-3, the V gene TRBV24-1; 7 nucleotides match TRBD1. Unmatched junction bases numbered 2, after V lost 9 bases and J lost 3 bases. The V gene's germline CDR1 is KGHDR and CDR2 SFDVKD. This CDR3 contains 12 residues. The CDR3 spells CATAGGTDTQYF. CDR3 coding DNA: TGTGCCACCGCAGGGGGAACAGATACGCAGTATTTT.

The V gene is TRBV6-5, the J gene TRBJ2-2, with 8 bases aligning to TRBD2. With 1 base clipped from V and 5 bases from J, the junction kept 6 bases outside the gene matches. Germline V gene lookup returns CDR1 MNHEY and CDR2 SVGAGI. The CDR3 has 16 residues. In nucleotides, the CDR3 is TGTGCCAGCAGTTACTTGCGGGGGGTCAGGACCGGGGAGCTGTTTTTT. This encodes CASSYLRGVRTGELFF.

Worth noting for this clonotype: The germline gene is not matched at one end of the junction; a read error may be the cause. The chain is built from TRBV20-1 and TRBJ1-6, with D tentatively TRBD1 (5 bases). CDR1 is DFQATT, CDR2 SNEGSKA, per germline (reference sequence). This CDR3 has 18 amino acids. CDR3 in amino acids: CSATKDIDFGSYNSSLHF. For the CDR3, the DNA is TGCAGTGCTACTAAGGACATTGACTTCGGTTCCTATAATTCATCCCTCCACTTT.

The table lists this clonotype with a few counts. V is TRBV7-9 and J is TRBJ2-2, with no clear D. Trimming took 3 bases from V and 4 from J, leaving 6 bases between them. Germline-derived CDR1 and CDR2 are SEHNR and FQNEAQ (reference sequence). The CDR3 contains 13 residues. CDR3 sequence reads: CASSFDFTGELFF. CDR3 DNA: TGTGCCAGCAGCTTTGATTTCACCGGGGAGCTGTTTTTT.

This clonotype has more than one count but fewer than ten. The genes are TRBV20-1 and TRBJ2-5; 10 bases map to TRBD2. Germline CDR1 and CDR2: DFQATT and SNEGSKA (reference sequence). J lost 1 base, V lost 6 bases, and 11 bases had no gene match. The CDR3 is 16 residues long. The CDR3 protein is CSARSGSGGPQETQYF. For the CDR3, the DNA is TGCAGTGCCCGTAGTGGTAGCGGGGGGCCCCAAGAGACCCAGTACTTC.

This clonotype was detected a few times. The chain carries TRBV20-1 and TRBJ2-1; possible D gene TRBD1, 6 bases. Per germline, CDR1 DFQATT and CDR2 SNEGSKA (reference sequence). CDR3 length: 17 residues. Trimming stripped 5 bases from V and 5 bases from J, with 25 bases between. In DNA form, the CDR3 reads TGCAGTGCTGGGGATTATGGGACACCCGGAGAGGACAATGAGCAGTTCTTC. Translated: CSAGDYGTPGEDNEQFF.

This clonotype has a count of ten or more. The chain carries TRBV12-3 or TRBV12-4 and TRBJ2-3; TRBD2 matches 8 bases. This CDR3 is 14 amino acids long. J was trimmed by 3 bases and V by 5 bases; bases with no gene match: 4. CDR3 region: CASSAGGPTDTQYF. CDR3 in DNA: TGTGCCAGCAGTGCGGGGGGCCCTACAGATACGCAGTATTTT.

This clonotype came up a few times. V gene TRBV12-3 or TRBV12-4 combines with J gene TRBJ2-5; 12 nucleotides agree with TRBD2. The J segment lost 11 bases and the V segment lost 6 bases, leaving 10 bases of the junction unmatched. The CDR3 runs 14 residues. The CDR3, as DNA: TGTGCCAGCAGCACTAGCGGGGGGAACAATGAGCAGTACTTC. It codes for CASSTSGGNNEQYF.

This clonotype was found a few times. The J gene is TRBJ2-1, the V gene TRBV20-1; possibly TRBD1 or TRBD2 for D (7 bases each). The CDR3 is made up of 11 amino acids. V shed 6 bases and J shed 10 bases, with 13 bases lying between them. Germline V lookup: CDR1 DFQATT, CDR2 SNEGSKA (reference sequence). This chain's CDR3 is CSAQGGSEQFF. Here the CDR3 DNA reads TGCAGTGCCCAGGGGGGGAGCGAGCAGTTCTTC.

V is TRBV20-1 and J is TRBJ1-4, with no clear D. V dropped 0 bases and J dropped 0 bases, with 11 bases sitting between them. The CDR3 length is 16 residues. Germline values: CDR1 DFQATT, CDR2 SNEGSKA (reference sequence). The CDR3 coding sequence is TGCAGTGCTAGAGATCGTATAGGTGCAACTAATGAAAAACTGTTTTTT. Its protein is CSARDRIGATNEKLFF.

J is TRBJ2-2 and V is TRBV12-3 or TRBV12-4; no clear D gene. The CDR3 consists of 15 residues. V lost 8 bases to trimming and J lost 0 bases, with 13 bases between them. CDR3 coding DNA: TGTGCCAGCTTGAACCGCCCATCGAACACCGGGGAGCTGTTTTTT. Protein sequence: CASLNRPSNTGELFF.

V usage is TRBV20-1 and J usage is TRBJ2-5; perhaps TRBD2 as D (6 bases). Trimming removed 3 bases from V and 1 base from J, with 15 bases in between. This CDR3 comprises 15 residues. Germline CDR1 reads DFQATT; CDR2 reads SNEGSKA (reference sequence). CDR3 sequence: CSARSASDLQETQYF. CDR3 sequence (DNA): TGCAGTGCTAGGTCGGCTAGCGACCTCCAAGAGACCCAGTACTTC.

Written as DNA, the CDR3 is TGCGCCAGCAGTGAGCATACTAGCGGCACCACAGATACGCAGTATTTT. It translates to CASSEHTSGTTDTQYF. The chain joins TRBV10-2 to TRBJ2-3; 8 nucleotides agree with TRBD2. Losses at the gene ends were 2 bases for V and 2 bases for J; bases not matched to a gene: 6. This CDR3 contains 16 residues. Germline V CDR1 and CDR2: WSHSY, SAAADI.

This clonotype was observed a few times. This chain joins TRBV6-1 and TRBJ1-1; D is uncertain. In germline, CDR1 is MNHNS, CDR2 SASEGT. Trimming cost V 7 bases and J 1 base, with 13 bases left between them. The CDR3 sequence is 14 residues long. The CDR3 DNA reads TGTGCCAGCAATCCCGCGCCACCGAACACTGAAGCTTTCTTT. Amino acid sequence: CASNPAPPNTEAFF.

As concerns this clonotype: This may come from a read error, since a much larger clone is one base off. This chain uses TRBV10-3 with TRBJ2-1, with D perhaps given as TRBD1 or TRBD2 (5 bases each). Germline V lookup: CDR1 ENHRY, CDR2 SYGVKD. The V end lost 4 bases, the J end lost 10 bases, and 17 bases lay between the germline ends. The CDR3 covers 14 residues. CDR3 in DNA: TGTGCCATCAGTGTTGAGGGGAGCTCCTACGAGCAGTTCTTC. Amino acids: CAISVEGSSYEQFF.

This clonotype has at least ten counts. The CDR3 sequence is CASSQGLAYEQYF. Here the CDR3 DNA reads TGCGCCAGCAGCCAAGGACTAGCCTACGAGCAGTACTTC. The rearrangement joins TRBV4-3 to TRBJ2-7, with D possibly being TRBD2 (6 bases). Between the trimmed V and J ends, which lost 1 base and 2 bases, there was a span of 6 bases. The CDR3 sequence is 13 residues long. Looked up from germline, CDR1 is LGHNA and CDR2 is YSLEER.

This chain connects TRBV5-1 to TRBJ1-1; TRBD1 matches at 7 bases. The CDR3 contains 14 residues. Germline CDR1 is SGHRS and CDR2 is YFSETQ. The ends lost 4 bases at V and 0 bases at J; junction bases unmatched: 3. The chain's CDR3 is CASSTRGVNTEAFF. In nucleotides, the CDR3 is TGCGCCAGCAGCACCAGGGGGGTGAACACTGAAGCTTTCTTT.

V gene TRBV18 combines with J gene TRBJ2-7; D is possibly TRBD1 (6 bases). Germline CDR1 is KGHSH and CDR2 is LQKENI. The CDR3 is made up of 13 amino acids. The ends were cut back, 5 bases at V and 0 bases at J, with 8 bases in the middle. CDR3: CASSDRYSYEQYF. For the CDR3, the DNA is TGTGCCAGCTCAGACAGGTACTCCTACGAGCAGTACTTC.

This sequence joins TRBV12-3 or TRBV12-4 and TRBJ1-5; no firm D call. V lost 4 bases and J 1 base, leaving 11 bases between the germline ends. The CDR3 is 15 residues long. DNA for the CDR3: TGTGCCAGCAGTTGGGTGGGTGGGAGCAATCAGCCCCAGCATTTT. It specifies CASSWVGGSNQPQHF.